The 30 T cell receptor beta chains in this list originate from one sample, sequenced in a study of blood T cell repertoires in COVID-19. Only in-frame clones appear in the TCRdb table, and some are missing; sequencing was by immunoSEQ multiplex PCR. The repertoire consists of under 350,000 clones, with 75% to 95% occurring once and the leading ten covering under 7%. Sample: peripheral blood. The receptors derive from a woman aged 25 to 39 with COVID-19, enrolled during active disease.

The chain carries TRBV28 and TRBJ1-4; D not resolved. This CDR3 comprises 12 residues. Between the trimmed V and J ends, which lost 5 bases and 8 bases, there was a span of 9 bases. Germline CDR1 reads MDHEN; CDR2 reads SYDVKM. The CDR3 coding sequence is TGTGCCAGCAGTCTTGCGGTCGAAAAACTGTTTTTT. Protein product: CASSLAVEKLFF.

This clone turned up a few times. The chain's CDR3 is CASSLGQLGGYTF. The CDR3 bases are TGTGCCAGCAGCTTAGGACAGTTGGGAGGCTACACCTTC. J is TRBJ1-2 and V is TRBV7-9; D might be TRBD1 (5 bases). There are 13 residues in the CDR3. CDR1 and CDR2 (germline): SEHNR, FQNEAQ (reference sequence). The V and J ends lost 1 base and 8 bases respectively, with 11 bases between them.

The chain has TRBV27 and TRBJ2-7, with D possibly TRBD1 on 9 matching bases. Germline V gives CDR1 MNHEY, CDR2 SMNVEV (reference sequence). V lost 5 bases to trimming and J lost 4 bases, with 30 bases between them. This CDR3 spans 19 amino acids. As DNA, the CDR3 is TGTGCCAGCAGTAGACGGACAGGGGTTTCGCGGGAGGTTCAGTACGAGCAGTACTTC. It yields the protein CASSRRTGVSREVQYEQYF.

The rearrangement uses TRBV6-5 and TRBJ1-6, with D unresolved. Per germline, CDR1 MNHEY and CDR2 SVGAGI. Trimming took off 5 bases at V and 7 bases at J, with 15 bases between the two ends. This CDR3 spans 15 amino acids. CDR3 sequence: CASSPRGLSNSPLHF. The CDR3, as DNA: TGTGCCAGCAGTCCCCGCGGGCTTTCGAATTCACCCCTCCACTTT.

This clone is a singleton in its sample. The V call is TRBV6-4, the J call TRBJ1-5; 12 nucleotides line up with TRBD1. V gave up 7 bases and J gave up 5 bases; unmatched junction bases: 3. Germline V gene lookup returns CDR1 MRHNA and CDR2 SNTAGT. This CDR3 is built from 14 residues. CDR3: CASNGTGGDQPQHF. DNA of the CDR3: TGTGCCAGCAACGGGACAGGGGGCGATCAGCCCCAGCATTTT.

This sequence joins TRBV18 and TRBJ1-4; D is uncertain. Per germline, CDR1 KGHSH and CDR2 LQKENI. This CDR3 is built from 14 residues. Trimming removed 5 bases at V and 2 bases at J, with 9 bases between. In nucleotides, the CDR3 is TGTGCCAGCTCATCGGGGTCGACTAATGAAAAACTGTTTTTT. Translation gives CASSSGSTNEKLFF.

V gene TRBV24-1 combines with J gene TRBJ2-2, with 10 bases that match TRBD1. Germline-derived CDR1 and CDR2 are KGHDR and SFDVKD. After removal of 5 bases from V and 7 bases from J, the junction contained 9 bases not matched to a gene. This CDR3 spans 16 amino acids. This CDR3 reads CATSGPGQGVIGELFF. The CDR3 DNA sequence: TGTGCCACCAGTGGCCCAGGACAGGGGGTAATCGGGGAGCTGTTTTTT.

This clone showed up just once. The V gene is TRBV5-6, the J gene TRBJ2-5; tentatively, D is TRBD2 (5 bases). The CDR3 loop spans 14 amino acids. Trimming stripped 4 bases from V and 5 bases from J, with 15 bases between. Germline V gene lookup returns CDR1 SGHDT and CDR2 YYEEEE. The CDR3, as DNA: TGTGCCAGCAGCAAGGGAGTTTACGCGGAGACCCAGTACTTC. It specifies CASSKGVYAETQYF.

This sequence joins TRBV5-1 and TRBJ2-1, with 7 bases lining up with TRBD2. V shed 1 base and J 4 bases; nucleotides not matched to a gene: 5. CDR1 and CDR2 (germline): SGHRS, YFSETQ. CDR3 size: 15 residues. The DNA of the CDR3 is TGCGCCAGCAGCTTGCTAGCGGCAGTTTACAATGAGCAGTTCTTC. This encodes CASSLLAAVYNEQFF. Filled out from reference TRBV5-1 and TRBJ2-1, the complete variable domain reads KAGVTQTPRYLIKTRGQQVTLSCSPISGHRSVSWYQQTPGQGLQFLFEYFSETQRNKGNFPGRFSGRQFSNSRSEMNVSTLELGDSALYLCASSLLAAVYNEQFFGPGTRLTVL.

CDR3 amino acids: CASSRRGVNTEAFF. The CDR3 region has the DNA TGTGCCAGCAGCCGACGGGGGGTGAACACTGAAGCTTTCTTT. V and J are TRBV28 and TRBJ1-1; D is possibly TRBD1 (5 bases). The germline V gene has CDR1 MDHEN and CDR2 SYDVKM. V dropped 6 bases and J dropped 0 bases, with 11 bases sitting between them. This CDR3 has 14 residues.

This clone was seen just once. The rearrangement links TRBV6-5 to TRBJ2-5, with D possibly being TRBD2 (6 bases). There are 13 residues in the CDR3. V was clipped by 6 bases and J by 4 bases, with 12 bases between them. Germline V gene sequence: CDR1 MNHEY, CDR2 SVGAGI. CDR3 protein: CASSRDLGETQYF. The CDR3 bases are TGTGCCAGCAGCCGGGACTTAGGAGAGACCCAGTACTTC.

The chain carries TRBV6-2 or TRBV6-3 and TRBJ2-3; TRBD2 is a possible D gene (5 bases). The CDR3 totals 17 residues. Germline values: CDR1 MNHEY, CDR2 SVGEGT. V lost 5 bases and J lost 4, with 22 bases in between. The CDR3 nucleotides read TGTGCCAGCAGTCCGAGTGCGGGTAGGGAGAGCCCAGATACGCAGTATTTT. It is translated as CASSPSAGRESPDTQYF.

In regard to this clone: Other DNA sequences of this sample code for an identical CDR3. The V gene is TRBV6-5, the J gene TRBJ1-1; D is unresolved. Germline values: CDR1 MNHEY, CDR2 SVGAGI. This CDR3 region has 11 residues. V was cut by 5 bases and J by 3 bases, with 4 bases left in between. The chain's CDR3 is CASSRDTEAFF. The DNA for the CDR3 is TGTGCCAGCAGTCGCGACACTGAAGCTTTCTTT.

This sequence joins TRBV15 and TRBJ2-2; 11 bases are a match to TRBD2. Germline-derived CDR1 and CDR2 are LNHNV and YYDKDF (reference sequence). The CDR3 length is 16 residues. The V segment lost 1 base and the J segment 3 bases; nucleotides outside the gene matches: 1. DNA for the CDR3: TGTGCCACCAGCAGAGTAGCGGGAGGGTACACCGGGGAGCTGTTTTTT. Protein: CATSRVAGGYTGELFF.

On this clone: This sample also contains other DNA sequences that code for the same CDR3. This chain uses TRBV12-3 or TRBV12-4 with TRBJ1-5; D unresolved. The CDR3 is 13 amino acids. The V and J ends lost 5 bases and 3 bases respectively, with 8 bases between them. The CDR3 sequence is CASSRGDNQPQHF. The CDR3, as DNA: TGTGCCAGCAGTCGGGGTGACAATCAGCCCCAGCATTTT.

The rearrangement joins TRBV5-1 to TRBJ1-1; D remains ambiguous. V lost 4 bases and J lost 2, with 9 bases in between. The CDR3 spans 13 residues. Germline CDR1 and CDR2: SGHRS and YFSETQ. The CDR3 reads CASSVDGNTEAFF. DNA of the CDR3: TGCGCCAGCAGCGTGGACGGTAACACTGAAGCTTTCTTT.

This clone has only one observation. The chain has TRBV12-3 or TRBV12-4 and TRBJ1-6; D gene uncertain. The CDR3 consists of 11 residues. V lost 6 bases and J lost 7, with 4 bases in between. The CDR3, as DNA: TGTGCCAGCAGCCTCAATTCACCCCTCCACTTT. It is translated as CASSLNSPLHF.

Only a few counts were recorded for this clone. V is TRBV28 and J is TRBJ1-4; 9 nucleotides match TRBD1. The CDR3 is made up of 15 amino acids. Germline V gene sequence: CDR1 MDHEN, CDR2 SYDVKM. V lost 5 bases and J lost 3; bases outside the gene matches: 4. In DNA form, the CDR3 reads TGTGCCAGCAGTCGACAGGGGGAGGCTAATGAAAAACTGTTTTTT. Its protein is CASSRQGEANEKLFF.

The chain combines TRBV5-1 with TRBJ1-1; a possible D gene is TRBD1 (6 bases). Germline V CDR1 and CDR2: SGHRS, YFSETQ. CDR3 length equals 16 residues. Trimming removed 1 base from V and 3 bases from J, with 16 bases in between. This CDR3 reads CASSLSPRGMDTEAFF. The CDR3, as DNA: TGCGCCAGCAGCTTGAGCCCCAGGGGAATGGACACTGAAGCTTTCTTT.

The chain joins TRBV21-1 to TRBJ1-5; no DNA check was done on the table's D call, TRBD1. TRBV21-1 is labeled a pseudogene. This CDR3 has 16 residues. Here the CDR3 reads CASSSRPSRANQPQHF. The DNA of the CDR3 is TGTGCCAGCAGCTCCCGACCGAGCAGGGCGAATCAGCCCCAGCATTTT.

The V gene is TRBV4-1, the J gene TRBJ1-5; a weak D match, TRBD1 (6 bases). There are 16 residues in the CDR3. V dropped 5 bases and J dropped 5 bases, with 19 bases sitting between them. Germline CDR1 is MGHRA and CDR2 is YSYEKL. The CDR3 region is CASSGGGGSRDQPQHF. DNA of the CDR3: TGCGCCAGCAGCGGAGGGGGAGGGTCGCGCGATCAGCCCCAGCATTTT.

The rearrangement uses TRBV4-1 and TRBJ2-1; 10 bases match TRBD2. CDR3 length: 17 amino acids. V gave up 5 bases and J gave up 2 bases; unmatched junction bases: 9. Germline loops: CDR1 MGHRA, CDR2 YSYEKL. CDR3 nucleotides: TGCGCCAGCAGCGCCCGGACTAGCGGTGCGACCTACAATGAGCAGTTCTTC. Its translation: CASSARTSGATYNEQFF.

This clone was seen a single time. The chain carries TRBV9 and TRBJ2-2, with 8 bases identical to TRBD2. The length of the CDR3 is 14 residues. Germline V gene data show CDR1 as SGDLS and CDR2 as YYNGEE. The V gene end was trimmed by 3 bases and the J gene end by 8 bases; junction bases not matched to a gene: 6. Here the CDR3 reads CASSDFAGGGELFF. The DNA for the CDR3 is TGTGCCAGCAGCGACTTCGCGGGAGGAGGGGAGCTGTTTTTT.

The rearrangement uses TRBV5-5 and TRBJ1-5; D is possibly TRBD1 (6 bases). Germline CDR1 SGHKS, CDR2 YYEKEE (reference sequence). This CDR3 spans 13 amino acids. V was shortened by 4 bases and J by 5 bases, with 10 bases between the two germline ends. As DNA, the CDR3 is TGTGCCAGCAGCAAACAGGGAGATCAGCCCCAGCATTTT. Its translation is CASSKQGDQPQHF.

This clone was counted a few times. J is TRBJ1-3 and V is TRBV9; D ambiguous. Germline loops: CDR1 SGDLS, CDR2 YYNGEE. The CDR3 runs 15 residues. The ends were cut back, 4 bases at V and 0 bases at J, with 11 bases in the middle. The CDR3 sequence: CASSPRLLSGNTIYF. CDR3 sequence (DNA): TGTGCCAGCAGCCCCAGGTTACTCTCTGGAAACACCATATATTTT.

The rearrangement links TRBV7-2 to TRBJ2-3, with 12 bases fitting TRBD2. From germline, CDR1 is SGHTA and CDR2 FQGNSA. This CDR3 region has 16 residues. The trim removed 5 bases at V and 4 bases at J, leaving 7 bases unmatched. The DNA for the CDR3 is TGTGCCAGCAGCATTCAACTAGCGGGAGGTCCAGATACGCAGTATTTT. Residues: CASSIQLAGGPDTQYF.

The V and J genes are TRBV6-2 or TRBV6-3 and TRBJ2-2; 9 nucleotides line up with TRBD2. Germline V lookup: CDR1 MNHEY, CDR2 SVGEGT. The junction had 7 bases not matched to a gene; V was cut back by 2 bases and J by 3 bases. This CDR3 spans 17 amino acids. The CDR3 DNA follows: TGTGCCAGCAGTTACACGGCGGGAGGGCCTTACACCGGGGAGCTGTTTTTT. Translating gives CASSYTAGGPYTGELFF.

The V gene is TRBV5-1, the J gene TRBJ1-4; TRBD1 matches 8 bases. CDR1 is SGHRS, CDR2 YFSETQ, per germline. The CDR3 sequence is 18 residues long. V dropped 4 bases and J dropped 1; count of bases not matched to a gene: 12. This CDR3 reads CASSNSGGTYRTNEKLFF. As DNA, the CDR3 is TGCGCCAGCAGCAACTCAGGGGGCACCTACAGAACTAATGAAAAACTGTTTTTT.

This clone was picked up one time. The V and J genes are TRBV6-4 and TRBJ2-1, with 7 bases identical to TRBD2. V lost 5 bases, J lost 9 bases, and 7 bases stayed unmatched. Germline CDR1 and CDR2: MRHNA and SNTAGT. The CDR3 covers 13 residues. For the CDR3, the DNA is TGTGCCAGCAGTCAGATGATAGCGGGTGAGCAGTTCTTC. It encodes CASSQMIAGEQFF.

This clone appeared a single time. The chain couples TRBV2 to TRBJ2-3, with TRBD2 as a possible D gene (6 bases). V lost 8 bases to trimming and J lost 1 base, with 25 bases between them. Germline loops: CDR1 SNHLY, CDR2 FYNNEI. This CDR3 is 18 amino acids long. DNA for the CDR3: TGTGCCAGCTCTTCCAGGAGGCTTGCCGGAGGGGGCACAGATACGCAGTATTTT. It yields the protein CASSSRRLAGGGTDTQYF.